One sample yielded the 22 T cell receptor beta chains listed below, sequenced in a study of beta chain features in type 1 diabetes. Findings and limits, study-wide: A moderate, significant TCRB CDR3 shortening appeared in type 1 diabetes across four CD4+ subsets.

No antigen has been assigned to these receptors. Sequenced material consisted of expressed TCRB transcripts (all of the isolated RNA was reverse transcribed). Clones were sequenced by immunoSEQ multiplex PCR, and TCRdb holds only the in-frame ones, with some missing. The sample includes 20,000 to 25,000 clones, 55% to 70% of them seen just once. Specimen: Tregs from blood. The receptors derive from a man aged 18 to 30 with type 1 diabetes.

The V call is TRBV5-4, the J call TRBJ2-5; weak D call: TRBD1 (5 bases). The germline V gene has CDR1 SGHNT and CDR2 YYREEE (reference sequence). The length of the CDR3 is 17 residues. V shed 0 bases and J shed 1 base, with 16 bases lying between them. CDR3 nucleotide sequence: TGTGCCAGCAGCTTGGGGGTTATGTTAGGGGCCCAAGAGACCCAGTACTTC. It specifies CASSLGVMLGAQETQYF.

A word on this clone: At one of its ends the junction is not consistent with the germline gene, which may arise from a read error. The J gene is TRBJ2-5, the V gene TRBV30; 7 bases match TRBD2. The CDR3 extends over 13 amino acids. Germline V gene lookup returns CDR1 GTSNPN and CDR2 SVGIG (reference sequence). CDR3 amino acids: CAWSVWEAGFMNF. The CDR3 DNA reads TGTGCCTGGAGTGTATGGGAAGCGGGGTTCATGAACTTC. Full variable domain (outside the CDR3, taken from reference TRBV30 and TRBJ2-5): SQTIHQWPATLVQPVGSPLSLECTVEGTSNPNLYWYRQAAGRGLQLLFYSVGIGQISSEVPQNLSASRPQDRQFILSSKKLLLSDSGFYLCAWSVWEAGFMNFGPGTRLLVL.

The V call is TRBV28, the J call TRBJ1-2; no clear D. V was clipped by 5 bases and J by 0 bases, with 13 bases between them. The CDR3 is made up of 15 amino acids. Germline CDR1 is MDHEN and CDR2 is SYDVKM. CDR3 protein: CASSIRARSNYGYTF. The DNA of the CDR3 is TGTGCCAGCAGTATAAGAGCCAGGTCTAACTATGGCTACACCTTC.

This rearrangement joins TRBV10-3 to TRBJ2-7, with TRBD2 as a possible D gene (5 bases). The CDR3 extends over 11 amino acids. The V end was cut by 10 bases, the J end by 4 bases, with 11 bases between. CDR1 is ENHRY, CDR2 SYGVKD, per germline. The CDR3 DNA follows: TGTGCCACCGCGGAGCGGTACGAGCAGTACTTC. Encoded protein: CATAERYEQYF.

This chain connects TRBV5-1 to TRBJ1-1; D might be TRBD1 (5 bases). Trimming removed 5 bases at V and 2 bases at J, with 13 bases between. Germline CDR1 and CDR2: SGHRS and YFSETQ. The CDR3 is made up of 14 amino acids. The CDR3 DNA reads as TGCGCCAGCAGTCGAGACAGAATTAACACTGAAGCTTTCTTT. Encoded protein: CASSRDRINTEAFF.

The chain joins TRBV6-6 to TRBJ2-3, with 9 bases lining up with TRBD2. After removal of 3 bases from V and 2 bases from J, the junction contained 3 bases not matched to a gene. This CDR3 is built from 15 residues. Per germline, CDR1 MNHNY and CDR2 SVGAGI (reference sequence). CDR3 bases: TGTGCCAGCAGTTATCTAGCGGGGTACACAGATACGCAGTATTTT. Its protein is CASSYLAGYTDTQYF.

V gene TRBV29-1 combines with J gene TRBJ1-2; 7 bases fit TRBD1. The CDR3 covers 12 residues. J was trimmed by 10 bases and V by 5 bases; bases with no gene match: 10. Per germline, CDR1 SQVTM and CDR2 ANQGSEA. The CDR3 region is CSVRSAGTVYTF. The CDR3 DNA reads TGCAGCGTTCGCTCCGCGGGGACAGTCTACACCTTC.

The V gene is TRBV29-1, the J gene TRBJ2-1, with TRBD1 as a possible D gene (5 bases). With 2 bases removed from V and 11 bases from J, the gap between germline ends came to 16 bases. CDR3 length: 13 amino acids. Germline V gene data show CDR1 as SQVTM and CDR2 as ANQGSEA. This CDR3 is CSVEIGAGQKQFF. In DNA, the CDR3 is TGCAGCGTTGAAATCGGTGCAGGACAAAAGCAGTTCTTC.

The chain recombines TRBV5-4 with TRBJ2-7; 11 bases agree with TRBD1. The V gene end was trimmed by 4 bases and the J gene end by 4 bases; junction bases not matched to a gene: 10. The CDR3 is 16 residues long. Germline values: CDR1 SGHNT, CDR2 YYREEE (reference sequence). The CDR3 is CASSPFPGTGGYEQYF. The CDR3 DNA sequence: TGTGCCAGCAGCCCTTTTCCCGGGACAGGGGGTTACGAGCAGTACTTC.

J is TRBJ2-2 and V is TRBV7-2; possibly TRBD2 for D (6 bases). Germline assignment: CDR1 SGHTA and CDR2 FQGNSA. This CDR3 is 17 amino acids long. The V end was cut by 4 bases, the J end by 5 bases, with 20 bases between. The CDR3 DNA sequence: TGTGCCAGCAGCTCCTCCCCAAGGGGTGCGGGGACCGGGGAGCTGTTTTTT. Protein: CASSSSPRGAGTGELFF.

The CDR3 protein is CASSLAGGSNTDTQYF. The CDR3 DNA is TGCGCCAGCAGCTTGGCTGGCGGAAGCAACACAGATACGCAGTATTTT. The chain carries TRBV5-1 and TRBJ2-3; no firm D call. The CDR3 is 16 residues long. Germline CDR1 and CDR2: SGHRS and YFSETQ. With 0 bases removed from V and 2 bases from J, the gap between germline ends came to 13 bases.

V is TRBV13 and J is TRBJ2-4; 14 nucleotides match TRBD2. This CDR3 region has 18 residues. V dropped 5 bases and J dropped 5; count of bases not matched to a gene: 11. Germline CDR1 and CDR2: PRHDT and FYEKMQ (reference sequence). CDR3 sequence: CASSISARLAGGQNIQYF. The CDR3 nucleotides are TGTGCCAGCAGCATCAGTGCACGACTAGCGGGAGGGCAAAACATTCAGTACTTC.

The gene calls are TRBV6-5 and TRBJ1-2; D not certain. There are 14 residues in the CDR3. Germline CDR1 reads MNHEY; CDR2 reads SVGAGI. Trimming shortened V by 2 bases and J by 4 bases, and 11 bases separated the two germline ends. CDR3 sequence reads: CASSYLATSYGYTF. Here the CDR3 DNA reads TGTGCCAGCAGTTACCTCGCCACCAGCTATGGCTACACCTTC.

The rearrangement links TRBV2 to TRBJ1-1; D remains unclear. In germline, CDR1 is SNHLY, CDR2 FYNNEI. V lost 7 bases and J 4 bases, leaving 7 bases between the germline ends. This CDR3 has 11 residues. The CDR3 DNA is TGTGCCAGCATGGACTCCACTGAAGCTTTCTTT. Encoded protein: CASMDSTEAFF.

There are a few counts of this clone. The genes are TRBV5-6 and TRBJ1-2; D is unresolved. From germline, CDR1 is SGHDT and CDR2 YYEEEE. The ends were cut back, 0 bases at V and 2 bases at J, with 8 bases in the middle. CDR3 length equals 14 residues. The CDR3 DNA reads TGTGCCAGCAGCTTGGAACATCTCAACTATGGCTACACCTTC. It codes for CASSLEHLNYGYTF.

Here the CDR3 reads CASSARTDFSGNTIYF. CDR3 DNA sequence: TGCGCCAGCAGCGCCCGGACAGACTTCTCTGGAAACACCATATATTTT. The V call is TRBV4-3, the J call TRBJ1-3; D might be TRBD1 (6 bases). Trimming pared 5 bases from V and 0 bases from J, leaving 14 bases between. This CDR3 is built from 16 residues. Germline V gives CDR1 LGHNA, CDR2 YSLEER.

The rearrangement joins TRBV4-1 to TRBJ2-7, with a possible D match to TRBD2 (6 bases). With 0 bases removed from V and 2 bases from J, the gap between germline ends came to 11 bases. From germline, CDR1 is MGHRA and CDR2 YSYEKL. CDR3 size: 15 residues. The CDR3 DNA is TGCGCCAGCAGCCAAGATGGGGGGATTCCCTACGAGCAGTACTTC. Amino acid sequence: CASSQDGGIPYEQYF.

This clone was observed a handful of times. The CDR3 region has the DNA TGTGCCATCAGTGAGTCCGGCACAGATACGCAGTATTTT. This encodes CAISESGTDTQYF. The chain couples TRBV10-3 to TRBJ2-3; no clear D gene. Germline V lookup: CDR1 ENHRY, CDR2 SYGVKD. V lost 0 bases to trimming and J lost 1 base, with 2 bases between them. CDR3 size: 13 residues.

The V gene is TRBV25-1, the J gene TRBJ1-2; a weak D match, TRBD1 (5 bases). Trimming left V 4 bases short and J 3 bases short, with 9 bases between. The CDR3 has 13 residues. CDR1 and CDR2 (germline): MGHDK, SYGVNS. The CDR3 loop reads CASSATGHYGYTF. CDR3 sequence (DNA): TGTGCCAGCAGTGCTACAGGACACTATGGCTACACCTTC.

This chain connects TRBV7-9 to TRBJ2-1; 7 bases match TRBD2. This CDR3 contains 18 residues. Germline-derived CDR1 and CDR2 are SEHNR and FQNEAQ (reference sequence). Germline trimming cut 2 bases from V and 0 bases from J; bases unmatched to any gene: 10. The CDR3 DNA follows: TGTGCCAGCAGCTTAAGTCCGGGGGGTCTAAGCTCCTACAATGAGCAGTTCTTC. This translates into CASSLSPGGLSSYNEQFF.

The rearrangement uses TRBV7-8 and TRBJ1-5; 8 bases are a match to TRBD1. Trimming took 4 bases from V and 1 from J; bases not matched to a gene: 6. In germline, CDR1 is SGHVS, CDR2 FQNEAQ. The CDR3 totals 16 residues. CDR3 DNA sequence: TGTGCCAGCAGCTCAAGGACAGGGTTAAGCAATCAGCCCCAGCATTTT. Protein sequence: CASSSRTGLSNQPQHF.

V and J are TRBV11-2 and TRBJ2-1; D possibly corresponds to TRBD2 (5 bases). The germline gives CDR1 SGHAT, CDR2 FQNNGV. The CDR3 runs to 13 residues. V gave up 2 bases and J gave up 8 bases, with 10 bases separating them. The DNA for the CDR3 is TGTGCCAGCAGCTTATTAGTGCGGGATGAGCAGTTCTTC. This gives the protein CASSLLVRDEQFF. The full variable domain, rest sourced from reference TRBV11-2 and TRBJ2-1, is EAGVAQSPRYKIIEKRQSVAFWCNPISGHATLYWYQQILGQGPKLLIQFQNNGVVDDSQLPKDRFSAERLKGVDSTLKIQPAKLEDSAVYLCASSLLVRDEQFFGPGTRLTVL.